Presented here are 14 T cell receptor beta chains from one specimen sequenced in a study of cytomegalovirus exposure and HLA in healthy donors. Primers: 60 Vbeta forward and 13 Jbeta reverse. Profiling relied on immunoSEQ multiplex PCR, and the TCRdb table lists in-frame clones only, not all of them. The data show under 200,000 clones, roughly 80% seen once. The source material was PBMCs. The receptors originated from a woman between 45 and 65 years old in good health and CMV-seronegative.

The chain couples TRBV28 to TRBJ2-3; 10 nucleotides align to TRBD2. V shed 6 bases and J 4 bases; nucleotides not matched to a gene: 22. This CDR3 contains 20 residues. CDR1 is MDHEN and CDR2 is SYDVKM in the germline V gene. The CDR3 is CASSLGSSGRLNLGADTQYF. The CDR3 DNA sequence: TGTGCCAGCAGCCTCGGAAGTAGCGGGAGGCTAAATCTAGGCGCAGATACGCAGTATTTT.

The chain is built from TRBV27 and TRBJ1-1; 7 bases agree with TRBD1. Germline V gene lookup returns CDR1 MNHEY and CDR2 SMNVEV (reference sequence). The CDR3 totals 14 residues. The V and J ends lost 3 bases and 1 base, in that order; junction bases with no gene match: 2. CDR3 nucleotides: TGTGCCAGCAGTTTGACAGGGACGAACACTGAAGCTTTCTTT. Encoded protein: CASSLTGTNTEAFF.

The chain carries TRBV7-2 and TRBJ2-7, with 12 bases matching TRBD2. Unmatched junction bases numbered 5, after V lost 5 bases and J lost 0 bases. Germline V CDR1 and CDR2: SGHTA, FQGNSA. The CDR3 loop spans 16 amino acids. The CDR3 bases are TGTGCCAGCAGCCTCAGACTAGCGGGGGCCTCCTACGAGCAGTACTTC. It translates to CASSLRLAGASYEQYF.

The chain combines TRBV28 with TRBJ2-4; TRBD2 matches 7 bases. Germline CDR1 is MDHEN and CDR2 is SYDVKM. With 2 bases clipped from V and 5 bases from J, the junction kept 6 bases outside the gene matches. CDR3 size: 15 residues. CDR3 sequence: CASSLGGSRENIQYF. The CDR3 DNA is TGTGCCAGCAGTTTAGGCGGGAGTAGAGAAAACATTCAGTACTTC.

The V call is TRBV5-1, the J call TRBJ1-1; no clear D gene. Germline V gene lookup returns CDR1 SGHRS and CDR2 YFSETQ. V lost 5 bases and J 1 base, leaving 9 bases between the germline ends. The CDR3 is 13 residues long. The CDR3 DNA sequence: TGCGCCAGCAGGGCGACGGGGAACACTGAAGCTTTCTTT. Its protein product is CASRATGNTEAFF.

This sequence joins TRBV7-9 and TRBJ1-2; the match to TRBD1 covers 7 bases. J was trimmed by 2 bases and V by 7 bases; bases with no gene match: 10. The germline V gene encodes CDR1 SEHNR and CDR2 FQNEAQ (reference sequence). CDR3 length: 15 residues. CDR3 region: CASIKRDSDNYGYTF. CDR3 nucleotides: TGTGCCAGCATCAAAAGGGACAGCGACAACTATGGCTACACCTTC.

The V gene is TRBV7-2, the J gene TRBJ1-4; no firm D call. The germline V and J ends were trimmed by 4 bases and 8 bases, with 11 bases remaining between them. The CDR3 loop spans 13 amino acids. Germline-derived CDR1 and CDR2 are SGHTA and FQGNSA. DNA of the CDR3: TGTGCCAGCAGCTCCCGGTCCTCGGAAAAACTGTTTTTT. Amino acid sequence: CASSSRSSEKLFF.

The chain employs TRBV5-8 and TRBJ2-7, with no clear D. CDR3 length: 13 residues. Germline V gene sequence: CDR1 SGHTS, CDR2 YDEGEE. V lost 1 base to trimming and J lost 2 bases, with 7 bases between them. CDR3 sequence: CASSLPTAYEQYF. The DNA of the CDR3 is TGTGCCAGCAGCTTGCCCACAGCCTACGAGCAGTACTTC.

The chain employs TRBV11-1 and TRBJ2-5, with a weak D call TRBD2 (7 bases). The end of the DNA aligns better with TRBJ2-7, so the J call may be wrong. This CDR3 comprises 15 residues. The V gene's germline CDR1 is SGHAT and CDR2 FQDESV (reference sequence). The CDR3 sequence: CASSLETGLAYEQYF. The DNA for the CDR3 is TGTGCCAGCAGCTTAGAGACAGGACTAGCCTACGAGCAGTACTTC.

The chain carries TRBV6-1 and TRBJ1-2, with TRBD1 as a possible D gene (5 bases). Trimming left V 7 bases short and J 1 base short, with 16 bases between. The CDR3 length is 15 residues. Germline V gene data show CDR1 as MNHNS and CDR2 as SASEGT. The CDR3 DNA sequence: TGTGCCAGCACAAAGCAGGACACGATTAACTATGGCTACACCTTC. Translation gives CASTKQDTINYGYTF.

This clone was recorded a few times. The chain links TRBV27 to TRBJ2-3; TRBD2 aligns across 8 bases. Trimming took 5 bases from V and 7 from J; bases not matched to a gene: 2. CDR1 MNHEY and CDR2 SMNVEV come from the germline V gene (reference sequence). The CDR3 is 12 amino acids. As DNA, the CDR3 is TGTGCCAGCAGTACTAGCGGAAATACGCAGTATTTT. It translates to CASSTSGNTQYF.

The CDR3 sequence: CASSRTGAHYGYTF. The CDR3 DNA reads TGTGCCAGCAGTAGGACAGGGGCTCACTATGGCTACACCTTC. The chain joins TRBV2 to TRBJ1-2, with 9 bases fitting TRBD1. The CDR3 totals 14 residues. CDR1 SNHLY and CDR2 FYNNEI come from the germline V gene. V was clipped by 5 bases and J by 3 bases; unmatched bases: 4.

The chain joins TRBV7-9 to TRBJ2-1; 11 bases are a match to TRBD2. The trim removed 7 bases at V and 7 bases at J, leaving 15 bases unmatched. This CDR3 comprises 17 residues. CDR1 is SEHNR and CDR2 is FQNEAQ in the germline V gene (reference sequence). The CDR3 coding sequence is TGTGCCAGCACCCCAAAATCCGGGACTAGCGGACTAAATGAGCAGTTCTTC. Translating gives CASTPKSGTSGLNEQFF.

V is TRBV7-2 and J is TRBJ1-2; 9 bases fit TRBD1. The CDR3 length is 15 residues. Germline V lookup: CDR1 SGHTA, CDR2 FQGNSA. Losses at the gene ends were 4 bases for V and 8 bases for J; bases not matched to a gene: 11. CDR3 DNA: TGTGCCAGCAGCTCTCAACAGGGGGCGTATGGGGGCTACACCTTC. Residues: CASSSQQGAYGGYTF.